This T cell receptor beta chain appears in the sequencing data of a study of cytomegalovirus exposure and HLA in healthy donors (TCRdb year 2017). As for the study more broadly: According to a later analysis, the approximately 120 validation repertoires were produced on the same platform as the roughly 720 repertoires of the first cohort. Besides the first cohort of roughly 640 subjects, a separate validation cohort made up of roughly 120 different subjects was used. The study aimed to test whether signatures of past pathogen exposure could be identified by cataloging public T cell receptors. High-throughput TCR immunosequencing, statistical association of individual TCRs with disease status, and machine learning were combined to predict cytomegalovirus infection status. Results the study describes overall, beyond this receptor: Of the cluster scores, about 94% were above 0 in a later analysis, which found that TCRs clustered in the first cohort also tended to co-occur in the 90 to 150 validation repertoires. Most TCR sequences were observed very rarely across donors, whereas some public TCRs were present in many individuals. A total of 150 or so TCR beta chains were listed by the study as associated with cytomegalovirus. Cytomegalovirus status was reported to be diagnosed by the classifier with high specificity and sensitivity in both the original and validation cohorts. A few of the identified cytomegalovirus-associated TCR beta chains were confirmed in vitro to be specific for cytomegalovirus antigens. A later analysis had no HLA typing for the validation cohort, so co-occurrence there was scored across all 130 or so repertoires. The authors suggested that the approach could potentially be extended to other disease states and immunological phenotypes.

This clone is considered medium-sized (0.01 to 0.1%). Its antigen target is currently unknown. No clone much larger than this one lies a single base away; base qualities are absent. Libraries came from the immunoSEQ multiplex PCR assay. Under the source paper's analysis protocol: A statistical classification framework was built to diagnose cytomegalovirus status from the catalog of TCR beta chain sequences. Drawn from immuneACCESS, this table holds only the in-frame rearrangements with V and J called that TCRdb kept. Clones are partly lost; checked studies trace under half to an unresolved V gene and leave the rest unexplained. V and J calls and clone size are as listed in that table; D and trimming were resolved from the DNA. The sample data list some 130,000 clones, and approximately 84% of these were observed just once. The top ten hold 25% to 30% of the sample. The donors were included in the validation cohort of approximately 130 subjects, a group kept apart from the roughly 670-subject first cohort.

Reading from cysteine to phenylalanine, the CDR3 counts 16 amino acids. Only the CDR3 region is kept as DNA, spanning 48 bases read in frame from base 1. The V end gives up 0 bases and the J end 4 bases, leaving 3 bases in the junction not matched to a gene. In the germline V gene, CDR1 corresponds to LGHNA and CDR2 to YSLEER. Sequenced sample: PBMCs. The clonotype originates from a man aged 25 to 40 in good health and CMV-seropositive. The chain uses TRBV4-3 and TRBJ2-5, with 12 bases in between that match TRBD1. This receptor carries the CDR3 CASSQDGTGGAETQYF. Read as DNA, the sequence is TGCGCCAGCAGCCAAGATGGGACAGGGGGCGCAGAGACCCAGTACTTC.